This TCR beta chain was identified during a study of T-cell memory formation after mild COVID-19. The wider study: TCR clusters were mostly confined to one donor each. Overall study results and limits: Detection of some responders pre-infection suggested pre-existing cross-reactive memory T cells participated. Later expanders leaned CD4+, whereas day 15 to 85 contracting clones were balanced CD4/CD8.

V gave up 6 bases and J gave up 1 base, with 25 bases separating them. Germline V gene data show CDR1 as DFQATT and CDR2 as SNEGSKA (reference sequence). The CDR3 is made up of 18 amino acids. This clonotype showed up just once. Its cognate antigen is unknown. With constant-segment primers, 5'RACE yielded cDNA libraries of TCR alpha and TCR beta that carried sample barcodes and UMIs. TCRdb recomputed calls from the 5' RACE reads with MiXCR, one row per CDR3 protein. The profile shows more than 120,000 distinct CDR3 sequences, 15% to 20% of them singletons. This TCR derives from an adult woman who had mild COVID-19 (a few samples of this study predate the infection). Cell type and time point are not known. The sample was PBMCs or a T cell subset sorted from them (not recorded which). The gene calls are TRBV20-1 and TRBJ2-1; weak D call: TRBD1 (6 bases). DNA for the CDR3: TGCAGTGCAGAAGGGGGACATGAGATGGCGGGTTCCTACAATGAGCAGTTCTTC. It specifies CSAEGGHEMAGSYNEQFF.